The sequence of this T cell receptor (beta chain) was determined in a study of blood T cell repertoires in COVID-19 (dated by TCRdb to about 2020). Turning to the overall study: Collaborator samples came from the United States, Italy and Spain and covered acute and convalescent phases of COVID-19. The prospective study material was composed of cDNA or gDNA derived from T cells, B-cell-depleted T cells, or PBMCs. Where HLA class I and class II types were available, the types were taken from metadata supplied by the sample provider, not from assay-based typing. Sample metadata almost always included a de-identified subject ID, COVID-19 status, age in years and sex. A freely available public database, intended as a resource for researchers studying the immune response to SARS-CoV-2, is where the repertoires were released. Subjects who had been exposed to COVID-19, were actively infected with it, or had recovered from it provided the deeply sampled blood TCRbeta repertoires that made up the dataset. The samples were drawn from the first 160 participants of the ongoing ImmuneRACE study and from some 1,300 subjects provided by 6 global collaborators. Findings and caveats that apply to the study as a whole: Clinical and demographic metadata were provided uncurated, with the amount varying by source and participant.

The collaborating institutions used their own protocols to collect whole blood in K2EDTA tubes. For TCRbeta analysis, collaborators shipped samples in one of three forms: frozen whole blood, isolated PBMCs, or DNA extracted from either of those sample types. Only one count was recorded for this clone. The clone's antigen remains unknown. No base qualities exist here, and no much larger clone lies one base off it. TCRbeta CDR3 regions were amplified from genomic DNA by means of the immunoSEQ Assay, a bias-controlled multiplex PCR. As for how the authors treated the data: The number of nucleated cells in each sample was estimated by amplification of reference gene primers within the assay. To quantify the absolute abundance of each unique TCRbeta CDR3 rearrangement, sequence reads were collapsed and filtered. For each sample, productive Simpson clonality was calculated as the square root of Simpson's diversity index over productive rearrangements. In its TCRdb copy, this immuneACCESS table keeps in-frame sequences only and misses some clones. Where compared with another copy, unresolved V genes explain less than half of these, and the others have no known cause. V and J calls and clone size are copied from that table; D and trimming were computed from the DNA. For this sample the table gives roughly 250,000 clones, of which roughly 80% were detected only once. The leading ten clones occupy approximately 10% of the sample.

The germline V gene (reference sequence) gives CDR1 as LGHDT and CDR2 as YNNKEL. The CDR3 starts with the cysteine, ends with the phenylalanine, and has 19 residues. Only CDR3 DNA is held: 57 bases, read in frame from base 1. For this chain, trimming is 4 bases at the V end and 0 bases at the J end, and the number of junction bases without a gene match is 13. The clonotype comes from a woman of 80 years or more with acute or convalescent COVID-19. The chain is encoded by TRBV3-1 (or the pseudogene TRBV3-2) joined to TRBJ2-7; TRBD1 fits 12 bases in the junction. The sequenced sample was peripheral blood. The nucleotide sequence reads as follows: TGTGCCAGCAGCCCCTGGGGGGACAGGGGGCAAAAGAGCTCCTACGAGCAGTACTTC. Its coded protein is CASSPWGDRGQKSSYEQYF.